A selection of T cell receptor beta chains follows, all from one sample in a study of blood T cell repertoires in COVID-19. The repertoire was sequenced with immunoSEQ multiplex PCR; TCRdb's copy has only in-frame clones and lacks some. The sample holds fewer than 400,000 clones, about nine tenths seen once. Material: PBMCs or T cells enriched from blood (not recorded which). Receptors originate from a man between 60 and 70 years old who had recovered from COVID-19. The CDR3 runs from the conserved cysteine through the conserved F or W. A D gene is named only where the DNA matches it firmly. For some rows the clone size is stated as once, few or many, or as a class when expanded; others skip it.

TRBV5-1	TRBJ2-2	TRBD2	-	TGCGCCAGCAGCATCGTGGGAGGGGACACCGGGGAGCTGTTTTTT	CASSIVGGDTGELFF
TRBV2	TRBJ1-4	TRBD1	once	TGTGCCAGCAGTGATGGGACAGGGGGCCGGATTGATGGGGAACTGTTTTTT	CASSDGTGGRIDGELFF
TRBV19	TRBJ2-3	-	-	TGTGCCAGTAGTAACAGGGCGAGGGATACGCAGTATTTT	CASSNRARDTQYF
TRBV4-2	TRBJ1-1	TRBD1	-	TGTGCCAGCAGCCGACAGGGGGCTGGGGGCACTGAAGCTTTCTTT	CASSRQGAGGTEAFF
TRBV7-3	TRBJ2-1	TRBD2	once	TGTGCCAGCAGCTTATTGCTAGCGGGAGGGCCGAATGAGCAGTTCTTC	CASSLLLAGGPNEQFF
TRBV6-6	TRBJ2-3	TRBD2	-	TGTGCCAGCAGCCGAAACCCAGCGGGAGGGGGATCAGATACGCAGTATTTT	CASSRNPAGGGSDTQYF
TRBV19	TRBJ2-7	TRBD2	-	TGTGCCAGTAGTTCCGGGACTAGCGGGATGAACGAGCAGTACTTC	CASSSGTSGMNEQYF
TRBV19	TRBJ1-1	-	-	TGTGCCAGTAGTATAGGTTCCAGGGGCGGTGTGAACACTGAAGCTTTCTTT	CASSIGSRGGVNTEAFF
TRBV5-1	TRBJ1-2	TRBD1	-	TGCGCCAGCAGCTTGGAAGGGACAGTAAGGGGCGGCTACACCTTC	CASSLEGTVRGGYTF
TRBV5-1	TRBJ2-1	-	-	TGCGCCAGCAGTTCCGGACAGACCCGCAGGAATGAGCAGTTCTTC	CASSSGQTRRNEQFF
TRBV11-2	TRBJ1-1	-	few	TGTGCCAGCAGCTCTAGGTTTTCAGGGTCAAACACTGAAGCTTTCTTT	CASSSRFSGSNTEAFF
TRBV2	TRBJ1-1	-	-	TGTGCCAGTGGGGCTTGGGGGAACACTGAAGCTTTCTTT	CASGAWGNTEAFF
TRBV6-5	TRBJ2-7	TRBD1	-	TGTGCCACCCAGGCAGGGGGCGGTATCAGCTACGAGCAGTACTTC	CATQAGGGISYEQYF
TRBV5-1	TRBJ2-5	-	-	TGCGCCAGCAGCTTCCGAACAGGGGGGGAAGAGACCCAGTACTTC	CASSFRTGGEETQYF
TRBV28	TRBJ1-1	-	-	TGTGCCAGCAGATGGACAAACACTGAAGCTTTCTTT	CASRWTNTEAFF
TRBV11-3	TRBJ1-1	-	once	TGTGCCAGCAGCCCGGACTTGAACACTGAAGCTTTCTTT	CASSPDLNTEAFF